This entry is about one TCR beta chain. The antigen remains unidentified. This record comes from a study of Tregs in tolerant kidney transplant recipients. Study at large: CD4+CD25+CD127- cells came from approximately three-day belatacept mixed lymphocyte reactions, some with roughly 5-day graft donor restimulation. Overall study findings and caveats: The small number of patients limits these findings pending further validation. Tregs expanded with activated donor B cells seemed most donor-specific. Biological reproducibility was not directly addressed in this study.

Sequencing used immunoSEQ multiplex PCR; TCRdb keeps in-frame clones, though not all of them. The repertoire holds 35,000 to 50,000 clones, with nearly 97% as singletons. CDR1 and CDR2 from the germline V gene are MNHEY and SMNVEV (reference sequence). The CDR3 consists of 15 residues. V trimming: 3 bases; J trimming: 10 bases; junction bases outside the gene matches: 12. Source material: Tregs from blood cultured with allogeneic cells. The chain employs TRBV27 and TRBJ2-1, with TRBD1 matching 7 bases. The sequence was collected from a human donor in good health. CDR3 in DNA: TGTGCCAGCAGTTTTTCGTCGAACAGGGGCGGCGAGCAGTTCTTC. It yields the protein CASSFSSNRGGEQFF.